Described below is a single T cell receptor (beta chain) sequence and its context. The target antigen is unknown. The authors made TCR beta libraries by quantitative 5'-RACE with molecular barcodes. TCRdb redid the calling of the 5' RACE reads with MiXCR, one entry per CDR3 protein. Here the sample spans approximately 400,000 distinct CDR3 sequences, roughly 26% being singletons. The data derive from a study of CD8 T cells in ankylosing spondylitis. Study-level results: Disease-linked clones reportedly concentrated significantly in matched ankylosing spondylitis synovial fluid. It appeared that ankylosing spondylitis blood was characterized by a TCR beta motif of eight highly homologous variants.

Trimming removed 4 bases from V and 5 bases from J, with 17 bases in between. Germline V gene sequence: CDR1 MNHEY, CDR2 SVGEGT. This CDR3 is 15 amino acids long. Source material: blood, either unsorted or a sorted T cell fraction (not recorded which). This receptor was taken from a male donor with ankylosing spondylitis. The chain combines TRBV6-2 or TRBV6-3 with TRBJ1-1; TRBD1 is a possible D gene (6 bases). CDR3 coding DNA: TGTGCCAGCAGTTCCGACAGGTTGGTGCGGACTGAAGCTTTCTTT. Its protein product is CASSSDRLVRTEAFF.